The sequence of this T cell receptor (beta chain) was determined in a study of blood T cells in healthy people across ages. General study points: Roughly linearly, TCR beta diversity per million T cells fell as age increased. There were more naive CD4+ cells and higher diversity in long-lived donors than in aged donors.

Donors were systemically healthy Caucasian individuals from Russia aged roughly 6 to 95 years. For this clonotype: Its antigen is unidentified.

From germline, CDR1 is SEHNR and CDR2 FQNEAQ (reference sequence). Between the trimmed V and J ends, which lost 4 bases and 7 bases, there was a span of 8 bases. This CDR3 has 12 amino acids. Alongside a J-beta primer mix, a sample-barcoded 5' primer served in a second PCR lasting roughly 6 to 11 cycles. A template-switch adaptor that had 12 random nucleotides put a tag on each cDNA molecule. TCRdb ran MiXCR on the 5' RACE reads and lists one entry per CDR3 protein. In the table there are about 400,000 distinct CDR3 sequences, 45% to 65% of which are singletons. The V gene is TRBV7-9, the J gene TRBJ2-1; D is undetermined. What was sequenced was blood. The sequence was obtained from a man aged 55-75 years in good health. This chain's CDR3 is CASSSPTNEQFF. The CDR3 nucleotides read TGTGCCAGCAGCTCCCCCACGAATGAGCAGTTCTTC. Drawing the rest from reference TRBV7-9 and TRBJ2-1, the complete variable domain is DTGVSQNPRHKITKRGQNVTFRCDPISEHNRLYWYRQTLGQGPEFLTYFQNEAQLEKSRLLSDRFSAERPKGSFSTLEIQRTEQGDSAMYLCASSSPTNEQFFGPGTRLTVL.